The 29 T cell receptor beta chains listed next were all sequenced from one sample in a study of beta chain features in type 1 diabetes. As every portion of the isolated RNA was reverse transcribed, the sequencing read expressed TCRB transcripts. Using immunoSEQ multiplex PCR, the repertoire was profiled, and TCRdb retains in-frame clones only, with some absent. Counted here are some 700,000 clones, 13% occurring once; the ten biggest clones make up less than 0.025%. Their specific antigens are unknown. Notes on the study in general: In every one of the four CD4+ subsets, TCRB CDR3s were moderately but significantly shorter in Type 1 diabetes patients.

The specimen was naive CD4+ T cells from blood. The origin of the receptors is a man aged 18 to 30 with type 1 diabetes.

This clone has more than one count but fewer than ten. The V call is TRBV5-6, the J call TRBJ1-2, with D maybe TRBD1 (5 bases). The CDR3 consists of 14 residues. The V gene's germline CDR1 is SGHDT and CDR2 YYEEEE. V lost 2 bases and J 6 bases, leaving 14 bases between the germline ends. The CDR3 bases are TGTGCCAGCAGCTTTCAGACAGAACAACATGGCTACACCTTC. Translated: CASSFQTEQHGYTF.

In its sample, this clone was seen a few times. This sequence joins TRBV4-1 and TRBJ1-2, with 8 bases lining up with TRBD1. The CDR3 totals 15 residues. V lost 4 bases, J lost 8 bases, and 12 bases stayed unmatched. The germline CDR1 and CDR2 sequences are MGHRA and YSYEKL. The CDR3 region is CASSPQNTGGKGYTF. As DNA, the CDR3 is TGCGCCAGCAGCCCTCAAAATACAGGGGGGAAGGGCTACACCTTC.

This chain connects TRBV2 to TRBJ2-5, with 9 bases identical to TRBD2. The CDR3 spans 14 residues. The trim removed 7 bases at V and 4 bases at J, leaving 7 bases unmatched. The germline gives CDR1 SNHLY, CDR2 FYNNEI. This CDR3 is CASKEGLARETQYF. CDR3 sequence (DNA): TGTGCCAGCAAGGAGGGACTAGCAAGAGAGACCCAGTACTTC.

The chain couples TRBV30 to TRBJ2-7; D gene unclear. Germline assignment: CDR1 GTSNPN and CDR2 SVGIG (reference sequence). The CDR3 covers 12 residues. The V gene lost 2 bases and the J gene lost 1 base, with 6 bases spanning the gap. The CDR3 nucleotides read TGTGCCTGGAGTCTTGTGTCCTACGAGCAGTACTTC. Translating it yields CAWSLVSYEQYF.

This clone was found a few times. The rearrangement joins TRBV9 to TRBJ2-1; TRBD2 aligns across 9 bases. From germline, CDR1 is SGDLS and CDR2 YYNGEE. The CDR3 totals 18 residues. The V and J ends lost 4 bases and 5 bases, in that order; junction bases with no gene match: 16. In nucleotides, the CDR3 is TGTGCCAGCAGCCCCACTTTCGGCGGGGGGGCTTCCAACAATGAGCAGTTCTTC. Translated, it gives CASSPTFGGGASNNEQFF.

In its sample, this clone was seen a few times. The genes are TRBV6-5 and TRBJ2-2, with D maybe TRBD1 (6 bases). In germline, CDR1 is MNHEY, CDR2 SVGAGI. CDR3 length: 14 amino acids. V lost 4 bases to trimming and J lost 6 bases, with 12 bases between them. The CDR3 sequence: CASSWTAEAGELFF. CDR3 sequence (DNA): TGTGCCAGCAGTTGGACAGCGGAGGCCGGGGAGCTGTTTTTT.

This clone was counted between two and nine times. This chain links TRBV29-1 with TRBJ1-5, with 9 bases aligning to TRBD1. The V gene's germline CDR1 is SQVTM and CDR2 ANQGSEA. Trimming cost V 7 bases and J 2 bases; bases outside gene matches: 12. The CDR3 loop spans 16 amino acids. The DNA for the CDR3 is TGCAGCGGCCCCGGACAGGGGAGAAAGGGCAATCAGCCCCAGCATTTT. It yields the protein CSGPGQGRKGNQPQHF.

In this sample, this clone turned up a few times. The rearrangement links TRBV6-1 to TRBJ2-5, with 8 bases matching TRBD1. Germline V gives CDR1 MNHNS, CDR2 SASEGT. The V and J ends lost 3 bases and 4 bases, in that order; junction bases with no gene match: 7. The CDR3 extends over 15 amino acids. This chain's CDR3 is CASSDWTGLRETQYF. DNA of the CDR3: TGTGCCAGCAGTGACTGGACAGGGTTGAGAGAGACCCAGTACTTC.

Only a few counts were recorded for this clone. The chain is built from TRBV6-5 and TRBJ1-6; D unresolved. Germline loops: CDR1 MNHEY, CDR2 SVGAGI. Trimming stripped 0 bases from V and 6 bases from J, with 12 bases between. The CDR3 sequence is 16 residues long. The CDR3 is CASSYSSAGPNSPLHF. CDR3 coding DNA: TGTGCCAGCAGTTACTCCTCAGCCGGCCCTAATTCACCCCTCCACTTT.

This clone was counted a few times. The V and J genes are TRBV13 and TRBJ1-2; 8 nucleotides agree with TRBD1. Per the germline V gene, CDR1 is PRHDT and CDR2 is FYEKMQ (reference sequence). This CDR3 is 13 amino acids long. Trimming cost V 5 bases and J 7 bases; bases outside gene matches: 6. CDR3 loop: CASSGGQGSGYTF. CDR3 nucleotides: TGTGCCAGCAGCGGAGGACAGGGATCTGGCTACACCTTC.

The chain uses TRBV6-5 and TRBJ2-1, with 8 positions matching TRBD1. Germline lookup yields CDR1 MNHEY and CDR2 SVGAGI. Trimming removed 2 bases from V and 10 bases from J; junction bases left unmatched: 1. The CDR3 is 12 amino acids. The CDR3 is CASSYRTGEQFF. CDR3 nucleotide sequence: TGTGCCAGCAGTTACCGGACAGGGGAGCAGTTCTTC.

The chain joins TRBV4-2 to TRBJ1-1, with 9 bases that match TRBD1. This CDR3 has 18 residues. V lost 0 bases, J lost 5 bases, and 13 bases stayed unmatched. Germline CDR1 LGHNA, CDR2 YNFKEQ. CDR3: CASSQDNYPGQGSTEAFF. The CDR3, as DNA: TGTGCCAGCAGCCAAGACAACTACCCGGGACAGGGTTCAACTGAAGCTTTCTTT.

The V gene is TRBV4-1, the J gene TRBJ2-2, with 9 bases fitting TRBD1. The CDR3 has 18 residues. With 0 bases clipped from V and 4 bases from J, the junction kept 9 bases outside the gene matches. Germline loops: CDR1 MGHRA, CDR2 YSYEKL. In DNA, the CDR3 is TGCGCCAGCAGCCAAGATACCGACAGGGGGGCTTCCACCGGGGAGCTGTTTTTT. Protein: CASSQDTDRGASTGELFF.

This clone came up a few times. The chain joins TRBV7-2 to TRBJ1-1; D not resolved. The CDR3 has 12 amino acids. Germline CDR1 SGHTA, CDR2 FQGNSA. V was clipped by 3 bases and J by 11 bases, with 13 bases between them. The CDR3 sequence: CASSFLSLEAFF. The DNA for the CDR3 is TGTGCCAGCAGCTTCTTGTCGTTGGAGGCTTTCTTT.

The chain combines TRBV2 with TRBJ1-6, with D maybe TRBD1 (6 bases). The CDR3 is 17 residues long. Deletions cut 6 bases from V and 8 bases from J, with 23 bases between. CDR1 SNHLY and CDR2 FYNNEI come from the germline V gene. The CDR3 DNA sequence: TGTGCCAGCAGCCCCACCGGGGGGCGATTATGGGATTCACCCCTCCACTTT. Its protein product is CASSPTGGRLWDSPLHF.

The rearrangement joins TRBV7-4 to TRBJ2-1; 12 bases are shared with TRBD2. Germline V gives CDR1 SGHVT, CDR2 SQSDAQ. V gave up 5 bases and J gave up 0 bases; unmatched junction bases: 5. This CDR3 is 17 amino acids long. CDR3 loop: CASSAGLAGRSYNEQFF. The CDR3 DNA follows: TGTGCCAGCAGCGCCGGACTAGCGGGACGCTCCTACAATGAGCAGTTCTTC.

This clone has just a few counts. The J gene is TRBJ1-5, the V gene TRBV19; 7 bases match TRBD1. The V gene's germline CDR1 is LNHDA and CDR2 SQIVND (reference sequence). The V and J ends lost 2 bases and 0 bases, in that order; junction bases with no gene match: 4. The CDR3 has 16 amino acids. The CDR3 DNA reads TGTGCCAGTAGTATAACGACAGGGAATAGCAATCAGCCCCAGCATTTT. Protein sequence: CASSITTGNSNQPQHF. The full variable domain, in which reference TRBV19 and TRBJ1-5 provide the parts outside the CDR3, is DGGITQSPKYLFRKEGQNVTLSCEQNLNHDAMYWYRQDPGQGLRLIYYSQIVNDFQKGDIAEGYSVSREKKESFPLTVTSAQKNPTAFYLCASSITTGNSNQPQHFGDGTRLSIL.

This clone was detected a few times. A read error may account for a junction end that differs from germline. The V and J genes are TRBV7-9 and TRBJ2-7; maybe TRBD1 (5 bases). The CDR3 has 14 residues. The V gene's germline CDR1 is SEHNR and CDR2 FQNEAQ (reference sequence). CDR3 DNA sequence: TGTGCCAGCAGCGACAAAGACAGATCCTACGAGCAGTGCTTC. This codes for CASSDKDRSYEQCF.

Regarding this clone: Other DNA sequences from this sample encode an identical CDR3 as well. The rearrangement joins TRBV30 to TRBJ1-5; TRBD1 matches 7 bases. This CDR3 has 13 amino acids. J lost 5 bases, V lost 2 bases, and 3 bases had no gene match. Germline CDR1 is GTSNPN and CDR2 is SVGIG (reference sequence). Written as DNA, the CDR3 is TGTGCCTGGAGTCCCCAGGGGGATCAGCCCCAGCATTTT. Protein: CAWSPQGDQPQHF.

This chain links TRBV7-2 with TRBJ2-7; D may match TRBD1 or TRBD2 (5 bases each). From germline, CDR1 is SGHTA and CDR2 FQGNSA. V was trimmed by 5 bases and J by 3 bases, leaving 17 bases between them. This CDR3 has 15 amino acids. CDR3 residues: CASSLAGTLIYEQYF. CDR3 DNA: TGTGCCAGCAGCCTCGCCGGGACGTTAATCTACGAGCAGTACTTC. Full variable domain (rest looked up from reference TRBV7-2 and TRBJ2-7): GAGVSQSPSNKVTEKGKDVELRCDPISGHTALYWYRQSLGQGLEFLIYFQGNSAPDKSGLPSDRFSAERTGGSVSTLTIQRTQQEDSAVYLCASSLAGTLIYEQYFGPGTRLTVT.

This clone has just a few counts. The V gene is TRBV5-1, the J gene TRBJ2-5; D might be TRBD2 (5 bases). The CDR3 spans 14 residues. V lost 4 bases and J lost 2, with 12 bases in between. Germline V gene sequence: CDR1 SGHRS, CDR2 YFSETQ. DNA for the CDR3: TGCGCCAGCAGCGGAGGACGTCCACAAGAGACCCAGTACTTC. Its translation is CASSGGRPQETQYF.

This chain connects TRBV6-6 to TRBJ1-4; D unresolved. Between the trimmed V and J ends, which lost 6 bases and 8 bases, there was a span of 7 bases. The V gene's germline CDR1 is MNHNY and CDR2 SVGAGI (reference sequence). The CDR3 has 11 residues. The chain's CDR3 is CASRGSEKLFF. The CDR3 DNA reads TGTGCCAGCAGAGGGAGCGAAAAACTGTTTTTT.

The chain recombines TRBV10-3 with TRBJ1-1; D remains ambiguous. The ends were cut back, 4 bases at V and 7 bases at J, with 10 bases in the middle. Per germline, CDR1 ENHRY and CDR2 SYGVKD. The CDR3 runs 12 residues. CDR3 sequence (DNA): TGTGCCATCAGTGGCGGCCCGAGTGAAGCTTTCTTT. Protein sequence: CAISGGPSEAFF.

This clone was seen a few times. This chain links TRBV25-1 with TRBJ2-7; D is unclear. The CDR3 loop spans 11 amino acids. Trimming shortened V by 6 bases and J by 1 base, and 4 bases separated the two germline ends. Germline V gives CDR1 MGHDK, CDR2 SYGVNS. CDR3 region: CASRGSYEQYF. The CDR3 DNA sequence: TGTGCCAGCAGAGGGTCCTACGAGCAGTACTTC.

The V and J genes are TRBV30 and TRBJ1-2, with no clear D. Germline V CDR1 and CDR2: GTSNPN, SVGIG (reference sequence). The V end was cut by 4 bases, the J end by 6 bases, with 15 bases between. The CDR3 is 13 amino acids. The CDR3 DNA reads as TGTGCCTGGACCGGACGCGCTCGGCATGGCTACACCTTC. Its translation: CAWTGRARHGYTF.

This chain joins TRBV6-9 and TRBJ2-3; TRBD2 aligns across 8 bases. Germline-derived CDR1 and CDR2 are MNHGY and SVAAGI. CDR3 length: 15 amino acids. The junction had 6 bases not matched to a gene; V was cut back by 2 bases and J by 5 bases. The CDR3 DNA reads TGTGCCAGCAGTTATGAGCGGGGGCGGGAAGATACGCAGTATTTT. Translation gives CASSYERGREDTQYF.

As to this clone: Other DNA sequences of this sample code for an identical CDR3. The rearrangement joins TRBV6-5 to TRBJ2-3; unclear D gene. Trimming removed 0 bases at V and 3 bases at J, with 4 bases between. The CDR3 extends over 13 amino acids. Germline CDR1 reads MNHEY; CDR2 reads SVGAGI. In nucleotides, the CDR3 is TGTGCCAGCAGTTACTCCGGGACAGATACGCAGTATTTT. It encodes CASSYSGTDTQYF.

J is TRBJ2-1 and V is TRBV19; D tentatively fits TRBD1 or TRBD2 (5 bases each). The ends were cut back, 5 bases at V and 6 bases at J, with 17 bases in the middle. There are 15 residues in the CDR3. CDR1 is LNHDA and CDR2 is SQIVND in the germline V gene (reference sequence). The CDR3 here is CASSALRGAGNEQFF. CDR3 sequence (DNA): TGTGCCAGTAGTGCCCTTAGAGGGGCAGGCAATGAGCAGTTCTTC.

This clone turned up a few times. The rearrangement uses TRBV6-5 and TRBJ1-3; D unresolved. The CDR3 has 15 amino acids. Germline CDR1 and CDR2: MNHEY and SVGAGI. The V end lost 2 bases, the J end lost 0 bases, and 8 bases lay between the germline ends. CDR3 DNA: TGTGCCAGCAGTTACACGGGATACTCTGGAAACACCATATATTTT. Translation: CASSYTGYSGNTIYF.